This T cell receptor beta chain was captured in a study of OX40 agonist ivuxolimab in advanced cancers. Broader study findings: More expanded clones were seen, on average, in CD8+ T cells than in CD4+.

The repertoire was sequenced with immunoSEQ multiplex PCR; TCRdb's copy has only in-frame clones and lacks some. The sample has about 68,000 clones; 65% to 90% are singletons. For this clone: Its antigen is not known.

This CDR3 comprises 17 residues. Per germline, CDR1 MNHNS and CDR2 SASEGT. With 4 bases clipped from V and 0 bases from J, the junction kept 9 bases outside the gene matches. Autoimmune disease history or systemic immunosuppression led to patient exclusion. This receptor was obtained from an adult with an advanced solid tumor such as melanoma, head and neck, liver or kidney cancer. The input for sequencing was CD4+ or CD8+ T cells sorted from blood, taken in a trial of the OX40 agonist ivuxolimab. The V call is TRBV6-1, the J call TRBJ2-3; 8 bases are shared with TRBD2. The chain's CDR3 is CASSVRGGVTSTDTQYF. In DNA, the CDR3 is TGTGCCAGCAGTGTCCGGGGGGGGGTCACTAGCACAGATACGCAGTATTTT.